Only one count was recorded for the clone carrying this T cell receptor beta chain. Its specificity is unknown. The ends lost 2 bases at V and 1 base at J; junction bases unmatched: 7. The CDR3 extends over 17 amino acids. CDR1 is SGHAT and CDR2 is FQNNGV in the germline V gene. The sample originates from a study of shared clonotypes between healthy human individuals. Study-wide results and caveats: Shared clonotypes: 4.5% to 6% naive CD4, around 4% naive CD8, roughly 2.2% memory CD4, approximately 0.4% memory CD8.

Donors comprised healthy HIV-negative adults lacking recent acute infections or vaccinations. The assay was immunoSEQ multiplex PCR, and TCRdb's table has in-frame clones only and misses some. The sample lists about 2.5 million clones, roughly 92% seen once, with 0.37% in the top ten. Sample: naive CD4+ T cells from PBMCs. Subset reported: CD45RA+ positively selected. This TCR was sampled from a man aged 18-30 years in good health. Some clones in this sample may be carry-over from other donors' samples. The rearrangement uses TRBV11-2 and TRBJ2-1; 8 nucleotides agree with TRBD2. The DNA for the CDR3 is TGTGCCAGCAGCTTATACTGGCGGGAGGATTCCTACAATGAGCAGTTCTTC. Translation gives CASSLYWREDSYNEQFF.